The 12 T cell receptor beta chains below were found in one sample sequenced in a study of cytotoxic CD8 clonotypes in ibrutinib-treated CLL. The protocol was immunoSEQ multiplex PCR, while the TCRdb copy is restricted to in-frame clones and leaves out a portion. The table has approximately 91,000 clones, roughly 77% seen once. Material: PBMCs, obtained after 12 months of ibrutinib treatment. The receptor source for this set is a human donor with chronic lymphocytic leukemia.

The gene calls are TRBV12-5 and TRBJ1-5; D is unresolved. The V end lost 6 bases, the J end lost 5 bases, and 11 bases lay between the germline ends. Germline CDR1 is LGHNT and CDR2 is FRNRAP. The CDR3 totals 13 residues. CDR3 sequence reads: CASGYGPDQPQHF. For the CDR3, the DNA is TGTGCTAGTGGCTACGGGCCGGATCAGCCCCAGCATTTT.

This chain uses TRBV2 with TRBJ1-1; D is possibly TRBD1 (6 bases). The V end was cut by 7 bases, the J end by 4 bases, with 13 bases between. From germline, CDR1 is SNHLY and CDR2 FYNNEI. The CDR3 length is 13 residues. The CDR3 loop reads CASNGEGGTEAFF. CDR3 nucleotides: TGTGCCAGCAACGGGGAGGGGGGCACTGAAGCTTTCTTT.

The rearrangement uses TRBV2 and TRBJ2-1; TRBD1 agrees at 7 bases. After removal of 6 bases from V and 7 bases from J, the junction contained 12 bases not matched to a gene. This CDR3 is built from 15 residues. Germline loops: CDR1 SNHLY, CDR2 FYNNEI. The CDR3 here is CASRGGPTGINEQFF. CDR3 coding DNA: TGTGCCAGCAGAGGGGGCCCCACGGGAATTAATGAGCAGTTCTTC.

The V and J genes are TRBV4-2 and TRBJ2-5, with D hard to call. V gave up 0 bases and J gave up 9 bases, with 11 bases separating them. This CDR3 has 13 residues. The germline V gene encodes CDR1 LGHNA and CDR2 YNFKEQ. CDR3 bases: TGTGCCAGCAGCCAAGATCCGGCCTGGGCCCAGTACTTC. It specifies CASSQDPAWAQYF.

The chain combines TRBV6-5 with TRBJ2-3; D remains ambiguous. Deletions cut 6 bases from V and 5 bases from J, with 12 bases between. The CDR3 runs 13 residues. CDR1 is MNHEY and CDR2 is SVGAGI in the germline V gene. The CDR3 region is CASRSSIGDTQYF. For the CDR3, the DNA is TGTGCCAGCAGAAGTAGTATCGGAGATACGCAGTATTTT.

CDR3 loop: CASSPVSAGVGAFF. DNA of the CDR3: TGTGCCAGCAGCCCGGTTTCGGCAGGGGTAGGAGCTTTCTTT. V is TRBV4-2 and J is TRBJ1-1; weak D call: TRBD1 (6 bases). With 4 bases removed from V and 10 bases from J, the gap between germline ends came to 19 bases. CDR1 LGHNA and CDR2 YNFKEQ come from the germline V gene. The CDR3 extends over 14 amino acids.

The J gene is TRBJ1-6, the V gene TRBV30, with D perhaps matching TRBD1 (5 bases). This CDR3 spans 13 amino acids. V lost 3 bases to trimming and J lost 17 bases, with 20 bases between them. CDR1 is GTSNPN and CDR2 is SVGIG in the germline V gene (reference sequence). The CDR3 DNA follows: TGTGCCTGGAGCGCCCCGGCGGGCGGGGCGGTCCACTTT. As protein: CAWSAPAGGAVHF.

The CDR3 spells CASTGPGTDTQYF. The CDR3 DNA sequence: TGTGCCAGCACGGGACCAGGGACAGATACGCAGTATTTT. V gene TRBV7-2 combines with J gene TRBJ2-3; the D gene could be TRBD1 or TRBD2 (5 bases each). V was trimmed by 7 bases and J by 3 bases, leaving 11 bases between them. The germline V gene has CDR1 SGHTA and CDR2 FQGNSA. This CDR3 region has 13 residues.

The chain recombines TRBV19 with TRBJ1-3; D ambiguous. The CDR3 is 14 residues long. Trimming left V 5 bases short and J 3 bases short, with 11 bases between. Per germline, CDR1 LNHDA and CDR2 SQIVND (reference sequence). In DNA, the CDR3 is TGTGCCAGTAGTGGCACGGCGGGTGGAAACACCATATATTTT. This codes for CASSGTAGGNTIYF.

This chain joins TRBV6-5 and TRBJ1-3, with D possibly being TRBD1 (6 bases). The CDR3 is made up of 15 amino acids. Germline-derived CDR1 and CDR2 are MNHEY and SVGAGI. V shed 5 bases and J shed 0 bases, with 11 bases lying between them. CDR3 sequence reads: CASSQGRASGNTIYF. The CDR3 DNA follows: TGTGCCAGCAGTCAGGGGCGAGCCTCTGGAAACACCATATATTTT.

This clone was observed a few times. The chain has TRBV6-5 and TRBJ1-2, with 7 bases aligning to TRBD1. V lost 6 bases and J lost 4; bases outside the gene matches: 5. This CDR3 region has 13 residues. Germline lookup yields CDR1 MNHEY and CDR2 SVGAGI. The CDR3 DNA follows: TGTGCCAGCAGCAGACAGGGCAGCTATGGCTACACCTTC. It yields the protein CASSRQGSYGYTF.

Notes on this clone: One end of the junction fails to match germline, which may point to a read error. The chain links TRBV19 to TRBJ1-4; D is unresolved. Germline loops: CDR1 LNHDA, CDR2 SQIVND (reference sequence). This CDR3 spans 14 amino acids. The chain's CDR3 is CASSIAGGGGPCWF. CDR3 in DNA: TGTGCCAGTAGTATCGCAGGCGGTGGAGGGCCTTGCTGGTTT.